One sample yielded the 29 T cell receptor beta chains listed below, sequenced in a study of early T cells in non-severe SARS-CoV-2 infection. TCRdb reprocessed the 5' RACE reads via MiXCR and lists one record per CDR3 protein. The sample contains 25,000 to 35,000 distinct CDR3 sequences, approximately 6% of which appear only once. Sequenced: whole blood. Receptor source: an adult who was a healthcare worker with PCR-confirmed SARS-CoV-2 infection or an uninfected control (not recorded which).

Details on this clonotype: One end of the junction fails to match germline, which may point to a read error. V is TRBV7-9 and J is TRBJ2-2; perhaps TRBD2 as D (6 bases). Germline V CDR1 and CDR2: SEHNR, FQNEAQ (reference sequence). This CDR3 has 14 amino acids. The CDR3 DNA follows: TGTACCAGCAGGAGGGGCGGTAACACCGGGGAGCTGTTTTTT. It yields the protein CTSRRGGNTGELFF.

Many counts were recorded for this clonotype. The rearrangement joins TRBV6-2 or TRBV6-3 to TRBJ2-6, with D maybe TRBD2 (6 bases). The CDR3 has 16 residues. CDR1 is MNHEY and CDR2 is SVGEGT in the germline V gene. Trimming cost V 6 bases and J 0 bases, with 12 bases left between them. In DNA, the CDR3 is TGTGCCAGCAGCCGGGACTCCTACTCTGGGGCCAACGTCCTGACTTTC. Its translation is CASSRDSYSGANVLTF.

This clonotype was counted many times. The genes are TRBV28 and TRBJ2-7, with 7 nucleotides matching TRBD1. Germline V CDR1 and CDR2: MDHEN, SYDVKM. The CDR3 has 14 amino acids. The J segment lost 5 bases and the V segment lost 0 bases, leaving 4 bases of the junction unmatched. The CDR3 loop reads CASSLWGTADEQYF. The CDR3 DNA follows: TGTGCCAGCAGTTTATGGGGGACAGCGGACGAGCAGTACTTC.

This clonotype was detected ten times or more. V gene TRBV5-1 combines with J gene TRBJ2-2; no definite D call. Germline lookup yields CDR1 SGHRS and CDR2 YFSETQ. The CDR3 sequence is 14 residues long. Trimming cost V 1 base and J 2 bases, with 6 bases left between them. The CDR3 loop is CASSLKVNTGELFF. The CDR3 bases are TGCGCCAGCAGCTTGAAGGTTAACACCGGGGAGCTGTTTTTT.

V and J are TRBV6-6 and TRBJ2-7; weak D call: TRBD2 (6 bases). The germline V gene encodes CDR1 MNHNY and CDR2 SVGAGI (reference sequence). The CDR3 sequence is 15 residues long. Trimming took 6 bases from V and 1 from J, leaving 16 bases between them. The CDR3 nucleotides are TGTGCCAGCAGCATCACTGGGACTGTTTCCTACGAGCAGTACTTC. Amino acid sequence: CASSITGTVSYEQYF.

This clonotype was seen at least ten times. V gene TRBV27 combines with J gene TRBJ2-3; 8 nucleotides match TRBD1. This CDR3 contains 15 residues. V was pared by 6 bases and J by 3 bases, with 8 bases of the junction left unmatched. Per germline, CDR1 MNHEY and CDR2 SMNVEV (reference sequence). CDR3 DNA sequence: TGTGCCAGCAGCCAACGGACAGGGAGGACAGATACGCAGTATTTT. Translated: CASSQRTGRTDTQYF.

V gene TRBV27 combines with J gene TRBJ2-3; D is perhaps TRBD2 (5 bases). CDR1 is MNHEY, CDR2 SMNVEV, per germline (reference sequence). Trimming removed 5 bases at V and 5 bases at J, with 14 bases between. The CDR3 extends over 14 amino acids. CDR3 sequence: CASSRTGWGDTQYF. CDR3 nucleotide sequence: TGTGCCAGCAGTCGGACGGGGTGGGGAGATACGCAGTATTTT.

The sample holds many counts of this clonotype. V gene TRBV6-2 or TRBV6-3 combines with J gene TRBJ2-5; 12 nucleotides match TRBD2. The length of the CDR3 is 16 residues. After removal of 8 bases from V and 2 bases from J, the junction contained 9 bases not matched to a gene. Germline V gives CDR1 MNHEY, CDR2 SVGEGT. The CDR3 bases are TGTGCCAGCCGCCTGAGGACTAGCGGGAATCAAGAGACCCAGTACTTC. This sequence encodes CASRLRTSGNQETQYF.

About this clonotype itself: This clone may be a read error of a much larger clone one base away. The gene calls are TRBV2 and TRBJ2-5, with D tentatively TRBD1 or TRBD2 (5 bases each). Germline V gene lookup returns CDR1 SNHLY and CDR2 FYNNEI. The CDR3 runs 13 residues. Deletions cut 4 bases from V and 5 bases from J, with 11 bases between. The CDR3 coding sequence is TGTGCCAGCAGTGGAGGGGTAGACGAGACCCAGTACTTC. It is translated as CASSGGVDETQYF.

In this sample, this clonotype turned up many times. This chain connects TRBV6-6 to TRBJ2-7; a weak D match, TRBD1 (6 bases). Germline V CDR1 and CDR2: MNHNY, SVGAGI (reference sequence). This CDR3 has 16 amino acids. The V end was cut by 0 bases, the J end by 0 bases, with 12 bases between. The CDR3 sequence: CASSYSGDTFSYEQYF. The CDR3, as DNA: TGTGCCAGCAGTTACTCTGGGGACACCTTCTCCTACGAGCAGTACTTC.

This clonotype was counted at least ten times. The rearrangement joins TRBV28 to TRBJ2-7, with D possibly being TRBD1 or TRBD2 (5 bases each). Germline CDR1 reads MDHEN; CDR2 reads SYDVKM. CDR3 length: 18 amino acids. V lost 5 bases and J lost 4, with 27 bases in between. The CDR3 region is CASSPSLASGRWGYEQYF. CDR3 coding DNA: TGTGCCAGCAGTCCGTCATTAGCGTCGGGCCGATGGGGGTACGAGCAGTACTTC. Full variable domain (missing parts from reference TRBV28 and TRBJ2-7): DVKVTQSSRYLVKRTGEKVFLECVQDMDHENMFWYRQDPGLGLRLIYFSYDVKMKEKGDIPEGYSVSREKKERFSLILESASTNQTSMYLCASSPSLASGRWGYEQYFGPGTRLTVT.

The table lists this clonotype with many counts. This chain links TRBV5-5 with TRBJ2-5, with TRBD1 matching over 10 bases. The CDR3 runs to 14 residues. CDR1 is SGHKS, CDR2 YYEKEE, per germline (reference sequence). V gave up 3 bases and J gave up 3 bases; unmatched junction bases: 2. The CDR3 DNA is TGTGCCAGCAGCTCCGGGACAGGGGAAGAGACCCAGTACTTC. This translates into CASSSGTGEETQYF. The entire variable domain, with the rest obtained from reference TRBV5-5 and TRBJ2-5, is as follows: DAGVTQSPTHLIKTRGQQVTLRCSPISGHKSVSWYQQVLGQGPQFIFQYYEKEERGRGNFPDRFSARQFPNYSSELNVNALLLGDSALYLCASSSGTGEETQYFGPGTRLLVL.

In this sample, this clonotype turned up many times. The CDR3 loop reads CAGQNQPGTGATRNTIYF. CDR3 in DNA: TGTGCCGGCCAGAACCAGCCTGGGACCGGAGCCACCAGGAACACCATATATTTT. The rearrangement links TRBV21-1 to TRBJ1-3; the listed D gene, TRBD1, was not tested against the DNA. TRBV21-1 represents a pseudogene. The CDR3 is 18 residues long.

This clonotype was detected ten times or more. V gene TRBV4-1 combines with J gene TRBJ2-7; weak D call: TRBD1 (7 bases). The CDR3 length is 17 residues. Germline V gene sequence: CDR1 MGHRA, CDR2 YSYEKL. Trimming removed 4 bases from V and 4 bases from J, with 23 bases in between. CDR3 region: CASSPTTPAQGGYEQYF. DNA of the CDR3: TGCGCCAGCAGCCCAACGACCCCGGCTCAGGGGGGTTACGAGCAGTACTTC.

This clonotype was seen many times. J is TRBJ2-7 and V is TRBV18; 7 bases are a match to TRBD1. The germline gives CDR1 KGHSH, CDR2 LQKENI. This CDR3 comprises 13 residues. With V trimmed by 3 bases and J by 2 bases, 1 base remained unmatched. In DNA, the CDR3 is TGTGCCAGCTCACCGGGACAGCCCTACGAGCAGTACTTC. Its protein product is CASSPGQPYEQYF.

The chain links TRBV13 to TRBJ2-2, with D tentatively TRBD1 or TRBD2 (6 bases each). The CDR3 length is 17 residues. V dropped 1 base and J dropped 5 bases, with 17 bases sitting between them. The germline gives CDR1 PRHDT, CDR2 FYEKMQ (reference sequence). CDR3 nucleotides: TGTGCCAGCAGCTTAGCTTCCGGGGGCCAGGGTACCGGGGAGCTGTTTTTT. This sequence encodes CASSLASGGQGTGELFF.

This clonotype was recorded many times. The chain employs TRBV10-3 and TRBJ2-7; no definite D call. The CDR3 runs 13 residues. Germline V lookup: CDR1 ENHRY, CDR2 SYGVKD. Trimming took 4 bases from V and 0 from J, leaving 7 bases between them. The CDR3 spells CAISVGDSYEQYF. The CDR3 coding sequence is TGTGCCATCAGTGTGGGCGACTCCTACGAGCAGTACTTC.

This clonotype appeared many times. This chain uses TRBV5-6 with TRBJ1-6; D not certain. This CDR3 comprises 13 residues. V shed 4 bases and J shed 7 bases, with 9 bases lying between them. From germline, CDR1 is SGHDT and CDR2 YYEEEE. The CDR3 sequence is CASSGKGNSPLHF. CDR3 coding DNA: TGTGCCAGCAGCGGTAAGGGCAATTCACCCCTCCACTTT.

This clonotype was detected ten times or more. The rearrangement joins TRBV27 to TRBJ1-6; 10 bases fit TRBD1. CDR1 is MNHEY, CDR2 SMNVEV, per germline (reference sequence). J gave up 7 bases and V 6 bases, and 6 bases lay outside the gene matches. The CDR3 runs to 15 residues. The CDR3 is CASSEGQGNNSPLHF. The CDR3 DNA sequence: TGTGCCAGCAGCGAGGGACAGGGGAACAATTCACCCCTCCACTTT.

This clonotype was observed at least ten times. The rearrangement uses TRBV18 and TRBJ2-3, with unresolved D. The V end was cut by 2 bases, the J end by 0 bases, with 12 bases between. CDR1 is KGHSH and CDR2 is LQKENI in the germline V gene. This CDR3 spans 16 amino acids. The DNA for the CDR3 is TGTGCCAGCTCACCAAGTTCCACGCGGAGCACAGATACGCAGTATTTT. Translated: CASSPSSTRSTDTQYF.

This clonotype was counted many times. V is TRBV29-1 and J is TRBJ2-7, with D maybe TRBD2 (6 bases). The germline V gene has CDR1 SQVTM and CDR2 ANQGSEA. Trimming took 5 bases from V and 3 from J, leaving 11 bases between them. The CDR3 covers 12 residues. CDR3 sequence reads: CSVLVEGYEQYF. Written as DNA, the CDR3 is TGCAGCGTTTTGGTGGAGGGCTACGAGCAGTACTTC.

Comment on this clonotype: This may be a read error: a much more frequent sequence differs by one nucleotide. The chain combines TRBV5-5 with TRBJ2-2; the D is unclear. This CDR3 spans 17 amino acids. The germline gives CDR1 SGHKS, CDR2 YYEKEE (reference sequence). V was cut by 0 bases and J by 5 bases, with 17 bases left in between. The CDR3 sequence: CASSLEEAAASTGELFF. The CDR3 DNA is TGTGCCAGCAGCTTGGAAGAGGCGGCGGCCTCAACCGGGGAGCTGTTTTTT.

This clonotype appeared many times. V gene TRBV6-5 combines with J gene TRBJ2-5; 14 nucleotides align to TRBD2. CDR3 length equals 15 residues. Germline CDR1 MNHEY, CDR2 SVGAGI. Unmatched junction bases numbered 4, after V lost 6 bases and J lost 4 bases. The CDR3 nucleotides are TGTGCCAGCAGCGCGGGACTAGCGGGGGCAGAGACCCAGTACTTC. Residues: CASSAGLAGAETQYF.

The chain employs TRBV7-2 and TRBJ2-3, with D hard to call. V shed 1 base and J shed 0 bases, with 8 bases lying between them. Germline CDR1 and CDR2: SGHTA and FQGNSA. The CDR3 has 15 residues. The CDR3 bases are TGTGCCAGCAGCTTAGATGGGCTTAGCACAGATACGCAGTATTTT. This encodes CASSLDGLSTDTQYF.

This clonotype was seen a few times. The rearrangement links TRBV6-2 or TRBV6-3 to TRBJ2-1, with D unclear. This CDR3 spans 13 amino acids. Germline V gene data show CDR1 as MNHEY and CDR2 as SVGEGT. Trimming took off 0 bases at V and 3 bases at J, with 3 bases between the two ends. The CDR3 nucleotides read TGTGCCAGCAGTTACTCGGACTACAATGAGCAGTTCTTC. Translation gives CASSYSDYNEQFF.

The table lists this clonotype with many counts. The chain joins TRBV11-2 to TRBJ1-1; no definite D call. V lost 7 bases and J 8 bases, leaving 26 bases between the germline ends. The CDR3 totals 16 residues. Germline values: CDR1 SGHAT, CDR2 FQNNGV. CDR3 in amino acids: CASTILTGYLTGEAFF. The CDR3 DNA follows: TGTGCCAGCACGATACTCACTGGCTACCTAACGGGGGAAGCTTTCTTT.

This clonotype was detected ten times or more. CDR3 amino acids: CASGLVRVLGSPRNEQFF. CDR3 DNA: TGTGCTAGTGGTTTGGTACGAGTCCTGGGCTCCCCTCGCAATGAGCAGTTCTTC. The chain carries TRBV12-5 and TRBJ2-1; the D is unclear. CDR1 LGHNT and CDR2 FRNRAP come from the germline V gene. V lost 0 bases and J 6 bases, leaving 21 bases between the germline ends. The CDR3 totals 18 residues.

This sequence joins TRBV9 and TRBJ2-3, with 13 nucleotides matching TRBD2. Germline trimming cut 4 bases from V and 6 bases from J; bases unmatched to any gene: 17. The CDR3 is made up of 19 amino acids. From germline, CDR1 is SGDLS and CDR2 YYNGEE. The CDR3 nucleotides are TGTGCCAGCAGCCGGACGGGACTAGCGGGAATCCGGTGGGACGATACGCAGTATTTT. Protein: CASSRTGLAGIRWDDTQYF.

This clonotype occurred a few times. This rearrangement joins TRBV2 to TRBJ2-5; D may be TRBD1 or TRBD2 (7 bases each). Germline V gene sequence: CDR1 SNHLY, CDR2 FYNNEI. V gave up 6 bases and J gave up 5 bases, with 19 bases separating them. This CDR3 contains 15 residues. The CDR3 loop reads CASSSQGGLVETQYF. CDR3 coding DNA: TGTGCCAGCAGCTCCCAGGGGGGGCTCGTCGAGACCCAGTACTTC.